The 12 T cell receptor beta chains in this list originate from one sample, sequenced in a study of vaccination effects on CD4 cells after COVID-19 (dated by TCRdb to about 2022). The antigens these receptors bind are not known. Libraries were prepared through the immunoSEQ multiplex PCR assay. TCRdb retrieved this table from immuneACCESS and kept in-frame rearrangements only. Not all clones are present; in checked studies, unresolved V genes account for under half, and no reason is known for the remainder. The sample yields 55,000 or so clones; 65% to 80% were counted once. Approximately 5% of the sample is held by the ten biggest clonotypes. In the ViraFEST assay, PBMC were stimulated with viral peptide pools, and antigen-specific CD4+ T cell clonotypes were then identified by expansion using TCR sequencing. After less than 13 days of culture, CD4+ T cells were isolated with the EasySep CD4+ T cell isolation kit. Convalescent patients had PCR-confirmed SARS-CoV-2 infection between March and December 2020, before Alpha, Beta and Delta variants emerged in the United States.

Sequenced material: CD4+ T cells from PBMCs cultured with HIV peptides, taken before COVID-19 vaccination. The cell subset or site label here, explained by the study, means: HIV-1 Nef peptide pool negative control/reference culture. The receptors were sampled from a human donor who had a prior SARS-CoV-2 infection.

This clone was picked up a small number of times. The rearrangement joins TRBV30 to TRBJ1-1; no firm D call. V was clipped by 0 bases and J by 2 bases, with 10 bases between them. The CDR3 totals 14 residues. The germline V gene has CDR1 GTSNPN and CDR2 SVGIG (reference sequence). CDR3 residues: CAWSVYRTNTEAFF. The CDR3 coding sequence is TGTGCCTGGAGTGTCTACCGAACAAACACTGAAGCTTTCTTT.

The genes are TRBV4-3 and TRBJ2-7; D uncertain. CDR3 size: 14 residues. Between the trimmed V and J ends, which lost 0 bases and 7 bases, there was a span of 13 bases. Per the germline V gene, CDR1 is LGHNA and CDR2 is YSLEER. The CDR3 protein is CASSQEGRVREQYF. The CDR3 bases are TGCGCCAGCAGCCAAGAAGGAAGGGTGAGGGAGCAGTACTTC.

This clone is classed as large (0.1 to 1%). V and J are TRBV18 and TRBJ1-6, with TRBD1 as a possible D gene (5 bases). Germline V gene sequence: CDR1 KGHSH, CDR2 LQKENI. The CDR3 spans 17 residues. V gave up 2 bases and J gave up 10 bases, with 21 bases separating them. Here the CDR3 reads CASSPRSLGTSGSPLHF. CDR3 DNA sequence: TGTGCCAGCTCACCAAGGAGTTTGGGGACGTCGGGCTCACCCCTCCACTTT.

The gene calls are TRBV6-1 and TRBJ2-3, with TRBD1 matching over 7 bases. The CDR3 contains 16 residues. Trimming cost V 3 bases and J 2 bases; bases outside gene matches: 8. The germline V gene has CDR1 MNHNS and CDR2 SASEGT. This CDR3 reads CASSELTGVITDTQYF. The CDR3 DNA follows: TGTGCCAGCAGTGAGCTCACAGGGGTCATCACAGATACGCAGTATTTT.

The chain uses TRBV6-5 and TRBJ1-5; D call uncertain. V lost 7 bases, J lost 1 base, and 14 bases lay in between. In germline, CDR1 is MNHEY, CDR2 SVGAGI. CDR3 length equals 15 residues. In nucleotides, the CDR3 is TGTGCCAGCAAGAGGGAGCGGTGGAGCAATCAGCCCCAGCATTTT. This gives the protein CASKRERWSNQPQHF.

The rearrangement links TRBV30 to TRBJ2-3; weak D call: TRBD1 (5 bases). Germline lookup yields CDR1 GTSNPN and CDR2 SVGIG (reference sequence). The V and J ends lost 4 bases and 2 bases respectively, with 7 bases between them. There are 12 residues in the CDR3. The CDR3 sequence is CAWTGPTDTQYF. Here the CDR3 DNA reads TGTGCCTGGACAGGGCCCACAGATACGCAGTATTTT.

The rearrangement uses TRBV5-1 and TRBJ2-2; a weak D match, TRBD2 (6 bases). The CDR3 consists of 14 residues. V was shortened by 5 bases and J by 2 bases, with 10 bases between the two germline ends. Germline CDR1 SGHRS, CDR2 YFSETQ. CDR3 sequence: CASSTGLNTGELFF. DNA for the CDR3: TGCGCCAGCAGTACGGGACTCAACACCGGGGAGCTGTTTTTT.

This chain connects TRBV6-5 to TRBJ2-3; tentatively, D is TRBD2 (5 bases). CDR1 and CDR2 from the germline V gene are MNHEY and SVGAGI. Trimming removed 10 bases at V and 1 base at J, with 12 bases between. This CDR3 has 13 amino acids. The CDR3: CATRSEGTDTQYF. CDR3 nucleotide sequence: TGTGCCACCCGTAGCGAGGGCACAGATACGCAGTATTTT.

The CDR3 DNA follows: TGTGCCAGCACGGCTGAAACTGGAAACACCATATATTTT. Its protein is CASTAETGNTIYF. The chain carries TRBV2 and TRBJ1-3; D uncertain. The ends were cut back, 7 bases at V and 2 bases at J, with 9 bases in the middle. The CDR3 spans 13 residues. Germline values: CDR1 SNHLY, CDR2 FYNNEI. The full variable domain, completed using reference TRBV2 and TRBJ1-3, is EPEVTQTPSHQVTQMGQEVILRCVPISNHLYFYWYRQILGQKVEFLVSFYNNEISEKSEIFDDQFSVERPDGSNFTLKIRSTKLEDSAMYFCASTAETGNTIYFGEGSWLTVV.

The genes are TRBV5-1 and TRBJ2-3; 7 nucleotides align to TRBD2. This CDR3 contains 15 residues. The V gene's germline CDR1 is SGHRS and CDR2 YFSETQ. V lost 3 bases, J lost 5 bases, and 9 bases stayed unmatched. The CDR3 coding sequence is TGCGCCAGCAGCTCCCGGGGCCTAGCGGTAGATACGCAGTATTTT. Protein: CASSSRGLAVDTQYF. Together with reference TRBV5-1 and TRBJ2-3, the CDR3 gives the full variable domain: KAGVTQTPRYLIKTRGQQVTLSCSPISGHRSVSWYQQTPGQGLQFLFEYFSETQRNKGNFPGRFSGRQFSNSRSEMNVSTLELGDSALYLCASSSRGLAVDTQYFGPGTRLTVL.

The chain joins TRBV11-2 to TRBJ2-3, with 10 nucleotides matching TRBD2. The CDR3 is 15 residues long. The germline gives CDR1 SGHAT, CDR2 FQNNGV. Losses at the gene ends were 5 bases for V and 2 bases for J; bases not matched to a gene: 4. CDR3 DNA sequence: TGTGCCAGCAGCCGACTAGCGGGTAACACAGATACGCAGTATTTT. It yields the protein CASSRLAGNTDTQYF.

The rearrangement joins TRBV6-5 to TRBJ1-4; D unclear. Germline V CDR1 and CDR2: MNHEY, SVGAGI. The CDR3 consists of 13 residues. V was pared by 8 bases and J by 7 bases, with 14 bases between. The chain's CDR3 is CASSVSMAEKLFF. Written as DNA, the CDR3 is TGTGCCAGCTCCGTCAGTATGGCTGAAAAACTGTTTTTT.